Given below is one TCR beta chain in context. V was clipped by 2 bases and J by 4 bases, with 9 bases between them. CDR1 GTSNPN and CDR2 SVGIG come from the germline V gene (reference sequence). The CDR3 loop spans 13 amino acids. Treatment meaning: around 19 received Ad26.COV2.S at low or high dose, single or two shots; five or six received placebo; per-sample allocation not given. Following the first vaccine or placebo injection, samples were taken on day 63. Using immunoSEQ multiplex PCR, the repertoire was profiled, and TCRdb retains in-frame clones only, with some absent. The table includes 200,000 to 250,000 clones, 88% detected once. This sample is drawn from a study of Ad26.COV2.S vaccination and SARS-CoV-2 variants.

V and J are TRBV30 and TRBJ2-4; D perhaps matches TRBD1 (6 bases). The clonotype originates from a person aged 18 to 59 who received the Ad26.COV2.S COVID-19 vaccine or a placebo. Sequencing was performed on peripheral blood, taken in a trial of Ad26.COV2.S vaccine versus placebo. The DNA of the CDR3 is TGTGCCTGGAGTCCCCAGGGGAAAAACATTCAGTACTTC. It yields the protein CAWSPQGKNIQYF.